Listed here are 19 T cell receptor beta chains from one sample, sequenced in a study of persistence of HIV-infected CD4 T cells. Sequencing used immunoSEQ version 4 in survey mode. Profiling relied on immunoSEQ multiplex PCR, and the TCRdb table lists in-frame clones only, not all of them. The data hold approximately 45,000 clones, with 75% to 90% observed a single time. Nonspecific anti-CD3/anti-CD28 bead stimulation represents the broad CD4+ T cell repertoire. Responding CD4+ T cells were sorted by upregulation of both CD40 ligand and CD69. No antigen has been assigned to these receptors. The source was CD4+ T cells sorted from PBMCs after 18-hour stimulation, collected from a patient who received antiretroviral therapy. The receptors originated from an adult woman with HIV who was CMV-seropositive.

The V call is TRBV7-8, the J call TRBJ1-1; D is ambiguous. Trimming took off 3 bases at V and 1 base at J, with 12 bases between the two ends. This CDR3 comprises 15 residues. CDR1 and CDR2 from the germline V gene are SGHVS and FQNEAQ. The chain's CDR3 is CASSFRAGWNTEAFF. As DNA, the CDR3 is TGTGCCAGCAGCTTCCGGGCCGGGTGGAACACTGAAGCTTTCTTT.

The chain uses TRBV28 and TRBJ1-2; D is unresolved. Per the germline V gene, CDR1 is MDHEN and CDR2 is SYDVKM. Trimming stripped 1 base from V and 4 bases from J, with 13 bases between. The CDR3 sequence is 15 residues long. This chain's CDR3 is CASSLLSAPPYGYTF. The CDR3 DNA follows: TGTGCCAGCAGTTTATTATCAGCACCTCCCTATGGCTACACCTTC.

The CDR3 sequence is CAISGLAGNEQFF. CDR3 DNA: TGTGCCATCAGCGGACTAGCGGGAAATGAGCAGTTCTTC. The chain is built from TRBV10-3 and TRBJ2-1; 12 nucleotides line up with TRBD2. The CDR3 totals 13 residues. The germline gives CDR1 ENHRY, CDR2 SYGVKD. With V trimmed by 6 bases and J by 7 bases, 1 base remained unmatched.

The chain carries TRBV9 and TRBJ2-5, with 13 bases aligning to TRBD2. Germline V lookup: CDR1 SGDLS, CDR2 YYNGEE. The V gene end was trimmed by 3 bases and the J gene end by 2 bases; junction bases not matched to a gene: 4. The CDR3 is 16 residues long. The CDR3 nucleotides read TGTGCCAGCAGCGGAGGACTAGCGGGGGTACAAGAGACCCAGTACTTC. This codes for CASSGGLAGVQETQYF. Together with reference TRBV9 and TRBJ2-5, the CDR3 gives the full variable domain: DSGVTQTPKHLITATGQRVTLRCSPRSGDLSVYWYQQSLDQGLQFLIQYYNGEERAKGNILERFSAQQFPDLHSELNLSSLELGDSALYFCASSGGLAGVQETQYFGPGTRLLVL.

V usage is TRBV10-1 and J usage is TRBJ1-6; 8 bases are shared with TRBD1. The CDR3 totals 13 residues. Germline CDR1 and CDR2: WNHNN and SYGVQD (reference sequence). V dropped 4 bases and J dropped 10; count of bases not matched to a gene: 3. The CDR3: CASSGDRHSPLHF. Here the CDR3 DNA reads TGCGCCAGCAGTGGGGACAGGCACTCACCCCTCCACTTT.

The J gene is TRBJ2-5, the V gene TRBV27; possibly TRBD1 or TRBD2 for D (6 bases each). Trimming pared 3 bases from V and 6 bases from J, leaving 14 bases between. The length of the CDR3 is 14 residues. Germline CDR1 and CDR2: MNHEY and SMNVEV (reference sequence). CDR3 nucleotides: TGTGCCAGCAGTTTTGGAGGGGGGAGAAAGACCCAGTACTTC. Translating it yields CASSFGGGRKTQYF.

In DNA form, the CDR3 reads TGTGCCAGCTCACCACCGGAAGGGTGGGGCACTGAAGCTTTCTTT. Amino acids: CASSPPEGWGTEAFF. The chain employs TRBV18 and TRBJ1-1; D unclear. The CDR3 runs to 15 residues. V shed 0 bases and J shed 4 bases, with 12 bases lying between them. Germline lookup yields CDR1 KGHSH and CDR2 LQKENI.

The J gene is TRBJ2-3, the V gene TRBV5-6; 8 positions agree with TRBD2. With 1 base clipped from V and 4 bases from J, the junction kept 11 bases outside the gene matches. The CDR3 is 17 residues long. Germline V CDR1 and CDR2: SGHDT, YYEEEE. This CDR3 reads CASSLPRAGVSSDTQYF. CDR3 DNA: TGTGCCAGCAGCTTGCCTCGAGCGGGAGTGTCGTCAGATACGCAGTATTTT.

The CDR3 reads CASSLGGGLNGYTF. In DNA form, the CDR3 reads TGTGCCAGCAGTTTGGGGGGAGGTTTGAATGGCTACACCTTC. The genes are TRBV28 and TRBJ1-2; TRBD1 might be the D (5 bases). The CDR3 sequence is 14 residues long. Germline V lookup: CDR1 MDHEN, CDR2 SYDVKM. V was clipped by 3 bases and J by 6 bases, with 14 bases between them.

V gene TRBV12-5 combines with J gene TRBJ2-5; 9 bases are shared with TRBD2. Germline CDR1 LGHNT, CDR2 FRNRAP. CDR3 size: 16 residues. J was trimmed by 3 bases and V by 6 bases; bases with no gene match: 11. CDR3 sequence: CASGLLRLAAKETQYF. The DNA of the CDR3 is TGTGCTAGTGGCTTGCTCCGACTAGCGGCTAAAGAGACCCAGTACTTC.

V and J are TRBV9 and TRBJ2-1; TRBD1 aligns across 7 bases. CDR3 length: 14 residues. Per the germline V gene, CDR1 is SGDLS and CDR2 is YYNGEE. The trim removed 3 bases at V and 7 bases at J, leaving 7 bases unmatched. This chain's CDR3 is CASSASLRGNEQFF. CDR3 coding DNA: TGTGCCAGCAGCGCTAGCCTCAGGGGGAATGAGCAGTTCTTC.

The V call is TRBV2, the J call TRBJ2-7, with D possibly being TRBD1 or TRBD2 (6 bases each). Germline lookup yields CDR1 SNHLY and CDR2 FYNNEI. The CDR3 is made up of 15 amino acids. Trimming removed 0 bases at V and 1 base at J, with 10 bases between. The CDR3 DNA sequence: TGTGCCAGCAGTGAAGCTCCGGGGGCGTCCTACGAGCAGTACTTC. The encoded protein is CASSEAPGASYEQYF.

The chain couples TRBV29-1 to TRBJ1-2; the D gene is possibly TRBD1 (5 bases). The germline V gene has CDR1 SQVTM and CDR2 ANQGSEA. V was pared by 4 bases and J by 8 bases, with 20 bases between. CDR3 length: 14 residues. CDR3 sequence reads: CSVAGTTRIGGYTF. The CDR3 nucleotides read TGCAGCGTTGCTGGGACCACAAGGATTGGCGGCTACACCTTC. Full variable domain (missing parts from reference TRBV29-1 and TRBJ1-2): SAVISQKPSRDICQRGTSLTIQCQVDSQVTMMFWYRQQPGQSLTLIATANQGSEATYESGFVIDKFPISRPNLTFSTLTVSNMSPEDSSIYLCSVAGTTRIGGYTFGSGTRLTVV.

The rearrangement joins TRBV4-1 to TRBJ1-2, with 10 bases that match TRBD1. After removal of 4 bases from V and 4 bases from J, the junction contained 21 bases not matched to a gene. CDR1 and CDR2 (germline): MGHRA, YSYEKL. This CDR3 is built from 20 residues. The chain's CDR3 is CASSPSLTGTGARTTYGYTF. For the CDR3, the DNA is TGCGCCAGCAGCCCCAGCCTAACCGGGACAGGGGCCCGAACTACCTATGGCTACACCTTC.

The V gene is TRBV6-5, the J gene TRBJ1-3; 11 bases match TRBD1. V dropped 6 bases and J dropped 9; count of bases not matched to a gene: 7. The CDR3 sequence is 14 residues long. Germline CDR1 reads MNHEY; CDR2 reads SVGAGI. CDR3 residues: CASSRDRGVLTIYF. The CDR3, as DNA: TGTGCCAGCAGCCGGGACAGGGGGGTCCTCACCATATATTTT.

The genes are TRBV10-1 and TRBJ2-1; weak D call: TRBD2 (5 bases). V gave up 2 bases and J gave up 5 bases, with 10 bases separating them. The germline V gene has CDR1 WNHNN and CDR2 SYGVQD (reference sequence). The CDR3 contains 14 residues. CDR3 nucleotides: TGCGCCAGCAGTGAGGGTAGCGTCCACAATGAGCAGTTCTTC. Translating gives CASSEGSVHNEQFF.

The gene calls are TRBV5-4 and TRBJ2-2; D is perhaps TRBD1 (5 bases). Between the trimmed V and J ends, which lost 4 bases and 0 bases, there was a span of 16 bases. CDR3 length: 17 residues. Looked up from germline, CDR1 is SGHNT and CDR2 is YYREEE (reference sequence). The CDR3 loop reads CASSRGTDSTNTGELFF. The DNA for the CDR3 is TGTGCCAGCAGCCGAGGAACCGACAGCACGAACACCGGGGAGCTGTTTTTT.

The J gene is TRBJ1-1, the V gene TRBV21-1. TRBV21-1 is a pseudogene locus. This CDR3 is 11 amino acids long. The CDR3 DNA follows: TGTGCCAGTCGTTTGGACACTGAAGCTTTCTTT. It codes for CASRLDTEAFF.

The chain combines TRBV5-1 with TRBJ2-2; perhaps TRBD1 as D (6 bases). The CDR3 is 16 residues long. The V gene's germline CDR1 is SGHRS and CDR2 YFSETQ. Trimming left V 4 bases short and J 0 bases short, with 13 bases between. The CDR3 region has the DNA TGCGCCAGCAGCCCTTTTAAGGGGGCGAACACCGGGGAGCTGTTTTTT. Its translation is CASSPFKGANTGELFF.